This T cell receptor (beta chain) was recovered during a study of CD8 T cells in ankylosing spondylitis. The study's findings and limits: A number of the motif variants had already been described in reactive arthritis synovial fluid and blood. Made up of roughly 8 highly homologous variants, a TCR beta motif appeared characteristic of ankylosing spondylitis blood. There was reportedly significant enrichment of clones that were disease-linked in matched ankylosing spondylitis synovial fluid.

In making TCR beta libraries, quantitative 5'-RACE with molecular barcodes was used. TCRdb fed the 5' RACE reads into MiXCR, producing one record per CDR3 protein. The sample comprises about 750,000 distinct CDR3 sequences, 15% to 20% of which are singletons, and roughly a fifth rests with the top ten. This clonotype was recorded at least ten times. Its antigen remains unidentified. CDR3 length: 15 amino acids. Trimming took 4 bases from V and 4 from J; bases not matched to a gene: 4. CDR1 is SGHRS, CDR2 YFSETQ, per germline. The origin of this receptor is a male donor with ankylosing spondylitis. The J gene is TRBJ2-1, the V gene TRBV5-1; 11 positions match TRBD2. Sequencing was done on a sample of blood, either unsorted or a sorted T cell fraction (not recorded which). CDR3 nucleotides: TGCGCCAGCAGCGTTGCTAGCGGGAGGTACAATGAGCAGTTCTTC. Amino acid sequence: CASSVASGRYNEQFF.